This T cell receptor (beta chain) originates from a study of T cells in Graves' hyperthyroidism and ophthalmopathy. Findings and caveats of the study: The model predicted ophthalmopathy a median 6.5 months before onset.

This clonotype was found many times. Its specificity is unknown. CDR1 MDHEN and CDR2 SYDVKM come from the germline V gene. The CDR3 is 15 amino acids. J was trimmed by 4 bases and V by 3 bases; bases with no gene match: 6. Authors of the study amplified TCR beta CDR3 regions from RNA transcripts. HTBI primers were employed in a first-round RT-PCR of the TCR CDR3. TCRdb analysed the multiplex PCR reads with MiXCR anew, one entry per CDR3 protein. The sample lists approximately 420,000 distinct CDR3 sequences, 12% to 15% seen once, with approximately 5.3% in the top ten. Fresh peripheral blood, about 9.6 ml, yielded the PBMCs.

The TCR was taken from a woman under 30 with Graves' hyperthyroidism. The specimen sequenced was blood. The chain uses TRBV28 and TRBJ1-5, with TRBD1 identical over 7 bases. This CDR3 is CASSLVSTGNQPQHF. CDR3 DNA: TGTGCCAGCAGTTTGGTATCGACAGGGAATCAGCCCCAGCATTTT.